The TCR beta chain described here comes from a study of vaccination and CD4 T cells after COVID-19. Cultured CD4+ T-cell DNA underwent Oncomine TCR Beta short-read sequencing. TCRdb redid the calling of the PCR reads with MiXCR, one entry per CDR3 protein. This repertoire shows 10,000 to 13,000 distinct CDR3 sequences, 30% to 35% found once; its top ten account for more than 7%. Treatment in this sample: roughly 10-day PBMC culture with coronavirus spike peptide pools or control peptides (ViraFEST assay). Trimming took off 1 base at V and 3 bases at J, with 12 bases between the two ends. CDR3 length: 14 amino acids. Per the germline V gene, CDR1 is DFQATT and CDR2 is SNEGSKA (reference sequence). This clonotype was seen more than once but under ten times. Its antigen is not identified.

Sample: CD4+ T cells from blood, cultured in vitro. This TCR came from a human donor who had recovered from COVID-19. This chain joins TRBV20-1 and TRBJ1-1; D possibly corresponds to TRBD1 (5 bases). In nucleotides, the CDR3 is TGCAGTGCTAGAGGGGTCGGGGGGGACACTGAAGCTTTCTTT. Protein product: CSARGVGGDTEAFF.